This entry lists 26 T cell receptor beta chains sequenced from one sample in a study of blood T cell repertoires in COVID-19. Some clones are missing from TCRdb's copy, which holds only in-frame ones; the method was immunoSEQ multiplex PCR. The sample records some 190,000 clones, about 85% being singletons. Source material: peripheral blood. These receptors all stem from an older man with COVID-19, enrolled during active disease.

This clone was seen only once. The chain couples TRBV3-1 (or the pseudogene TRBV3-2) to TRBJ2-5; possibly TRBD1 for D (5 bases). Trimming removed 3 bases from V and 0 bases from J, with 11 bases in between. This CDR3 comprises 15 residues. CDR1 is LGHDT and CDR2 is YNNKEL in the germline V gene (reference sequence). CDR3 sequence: CASSHLTEYQETQYF. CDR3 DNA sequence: TGTGCCAGCAGCCACCTGACAGAGTACCAAGAGACCCAGTACTTC.

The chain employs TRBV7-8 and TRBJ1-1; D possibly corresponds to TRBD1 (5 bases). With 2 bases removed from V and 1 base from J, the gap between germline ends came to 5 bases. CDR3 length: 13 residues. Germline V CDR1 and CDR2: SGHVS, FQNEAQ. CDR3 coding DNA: TGTGCCAGCAGCTTAAGGGGGAACACTGAAGCTTTCTTT. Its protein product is CASSLRGNTEAFF. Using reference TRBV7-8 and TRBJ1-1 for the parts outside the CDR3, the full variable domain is GAGVSQSPRYKVAKRGQDVALRCDPISGHVSLFWYQQALGQGPEFLTYFQNEAQLDKSGLPSDRFFAERPEGSVSTLKIQRTQQEDSAVYLCASSLRGNTEAFFGQGTRLTVV.

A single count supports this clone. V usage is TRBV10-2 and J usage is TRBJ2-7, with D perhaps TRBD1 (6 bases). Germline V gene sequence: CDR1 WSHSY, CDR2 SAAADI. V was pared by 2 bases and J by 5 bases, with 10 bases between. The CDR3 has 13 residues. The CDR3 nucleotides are TGCGCCAGCAGTGAGAACAGGGCCGACGAGCAGTACTTC. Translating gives CASSENRADEQYF.

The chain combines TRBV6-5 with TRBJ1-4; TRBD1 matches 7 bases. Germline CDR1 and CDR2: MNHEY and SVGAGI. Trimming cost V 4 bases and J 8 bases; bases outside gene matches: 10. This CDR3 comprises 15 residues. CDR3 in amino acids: CASSLRQGIGEKLFF. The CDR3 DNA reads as TGTGCCAGCAGTTTGCGACAGGGCATCGGGGAAAAACTGTTTTTT.

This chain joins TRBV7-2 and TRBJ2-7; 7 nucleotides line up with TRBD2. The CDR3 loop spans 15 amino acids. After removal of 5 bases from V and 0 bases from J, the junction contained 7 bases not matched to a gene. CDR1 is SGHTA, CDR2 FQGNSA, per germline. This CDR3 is CASSGDYLISYEQYF. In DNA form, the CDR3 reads TGTGCCAGCAGCGGGGACTACCTTATCTCCTACGAGCAGTACTTC. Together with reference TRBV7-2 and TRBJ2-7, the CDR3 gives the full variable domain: GAGVSQSPSNKVTEKGKDVELRCDPISGHTALYWYRQSLGQGLEFLIYFQGNSAPDKSGLPSDRFSAERTGGSVSTLTIQRTQQEDSAVYLCASSGDYLISYEQYFGPGTRLTVT.

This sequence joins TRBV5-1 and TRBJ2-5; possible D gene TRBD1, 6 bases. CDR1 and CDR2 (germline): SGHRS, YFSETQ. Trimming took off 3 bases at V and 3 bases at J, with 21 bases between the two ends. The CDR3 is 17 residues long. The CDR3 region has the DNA TGCGCCAGCAGCTCATCCGGGACAAATCAATGGGAAGAGACCCAGTACTTC. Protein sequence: CASSSSGTNQWEETQYF.

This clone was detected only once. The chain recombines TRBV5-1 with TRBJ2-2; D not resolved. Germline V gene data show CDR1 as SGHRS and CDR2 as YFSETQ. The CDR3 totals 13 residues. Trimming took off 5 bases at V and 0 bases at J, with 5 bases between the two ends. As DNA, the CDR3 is TGCGCCAGCAGTCCGGCGAACACCGGGGAGCTGTTTTTT. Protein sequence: CASSPANTGELFF.

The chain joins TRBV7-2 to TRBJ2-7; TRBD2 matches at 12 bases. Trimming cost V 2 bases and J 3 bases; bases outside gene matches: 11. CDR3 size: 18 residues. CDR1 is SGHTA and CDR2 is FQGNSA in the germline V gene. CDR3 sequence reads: CASSLQGLAGPNHYEQYF. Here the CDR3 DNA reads TGTGCCAGCAGCTTACAAGGACTAGCGGGGCCTAACCACTACGAGCAGTACTTC. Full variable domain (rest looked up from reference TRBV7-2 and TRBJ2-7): GAGVSQSPSNKVTEKGKDVELRCDPISGHTALYWYRQSLGQGLEFLIYFQGNSAPDKSGLPSDRFSAERTGGSVSTLTIQRTQQEDSAVYLCASSLQGLAGPNHYEQYFGPGTRLTVT.

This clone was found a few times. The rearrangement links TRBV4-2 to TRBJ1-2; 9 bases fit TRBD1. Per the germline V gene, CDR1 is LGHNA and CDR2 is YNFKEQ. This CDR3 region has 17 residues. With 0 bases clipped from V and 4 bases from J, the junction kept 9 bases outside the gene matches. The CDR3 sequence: CASSQDLPGTGPYGYTF. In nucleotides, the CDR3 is TGTGCCAGCAGCCAAGATCTGCCCGGGACAGGGCCCTATGGCTACACCTTC.

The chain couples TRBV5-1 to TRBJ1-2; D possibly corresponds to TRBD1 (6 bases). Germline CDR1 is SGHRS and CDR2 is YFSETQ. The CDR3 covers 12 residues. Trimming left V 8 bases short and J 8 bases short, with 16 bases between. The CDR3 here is CASKTGLGGYTF. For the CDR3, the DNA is TGCGCCAGTAAGACAGGCCTGGGCGGCTACACCTTC.

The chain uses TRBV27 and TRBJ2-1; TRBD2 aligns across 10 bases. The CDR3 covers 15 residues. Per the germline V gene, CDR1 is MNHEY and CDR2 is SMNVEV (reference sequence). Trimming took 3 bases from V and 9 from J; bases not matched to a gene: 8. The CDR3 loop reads CASSFHSGGAAEQFF. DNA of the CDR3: TGTGCCAGCAGTTTCCACAGCGGGGGGGCCGCTGAGCAGTTCTTC.

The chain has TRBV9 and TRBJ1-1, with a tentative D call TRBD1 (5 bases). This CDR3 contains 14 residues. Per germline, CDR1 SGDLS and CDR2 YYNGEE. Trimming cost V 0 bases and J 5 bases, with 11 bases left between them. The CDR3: CASSVEEGRTEAFF. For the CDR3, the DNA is TGTGCCAGCAGCGTAGAGGAGGGACGAACTGAAGCTTTCTTT.

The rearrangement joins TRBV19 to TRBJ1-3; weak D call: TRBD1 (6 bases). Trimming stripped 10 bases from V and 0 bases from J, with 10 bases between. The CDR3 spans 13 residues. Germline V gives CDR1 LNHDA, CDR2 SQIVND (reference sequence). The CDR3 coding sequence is TGTGCCACCGGACAGAGCTCTGGAAACACCATATATTTT. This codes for CATGQSSGNTIYF.

CDR3 nucleotide sequence: TGTGCCAGCAGCCCCTCTGACAGGGGGGGTTCGGGCTACACCTTC. This sequence encodes CASSPSDRGGSGYTF. This chain uses TRBV3-1 (or the pseudogene TRBV3-2) with TRBJ1-2; 9 nucleotides match TRBD1. Looked up from germline, CDR1 is LGHDT and CDR2 is YNNKEL (reference sequence). The CDR3 extends over 15 amino acids. J was trimmed by 8 bases and V by 4 bases; bases with no gene match: 11.

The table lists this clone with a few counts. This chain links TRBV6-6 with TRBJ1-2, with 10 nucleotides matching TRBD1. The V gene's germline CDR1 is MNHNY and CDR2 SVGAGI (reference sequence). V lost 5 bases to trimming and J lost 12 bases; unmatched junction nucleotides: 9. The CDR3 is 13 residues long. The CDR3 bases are TGTGCCAGCAGTCCCGGGACAGGGGCTTGGAACACCTTC. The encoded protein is CASSPGTGAWNTF.

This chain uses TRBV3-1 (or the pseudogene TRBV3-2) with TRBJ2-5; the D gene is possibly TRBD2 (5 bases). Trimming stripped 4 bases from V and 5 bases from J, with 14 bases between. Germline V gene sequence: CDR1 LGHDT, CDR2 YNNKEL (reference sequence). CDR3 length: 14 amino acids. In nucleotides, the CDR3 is TGTGCCAGCAGCCCGAAGAATAGCGAGGAGACCCAGTACTTC. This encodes CASSPKNSEETQYF.

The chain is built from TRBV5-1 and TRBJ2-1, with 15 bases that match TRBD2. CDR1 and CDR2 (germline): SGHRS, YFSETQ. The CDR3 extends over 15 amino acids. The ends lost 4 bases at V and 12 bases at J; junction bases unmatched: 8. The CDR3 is CASSLRTSGGVAQFF. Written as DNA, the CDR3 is TGCGCCAGCAGCCTAAGGACTAGCGGGGGGGTAGCGCAGTTCTTC.

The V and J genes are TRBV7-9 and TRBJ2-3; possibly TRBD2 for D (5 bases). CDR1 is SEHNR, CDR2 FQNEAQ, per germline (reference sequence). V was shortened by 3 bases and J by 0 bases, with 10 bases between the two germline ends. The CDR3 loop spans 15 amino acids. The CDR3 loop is CASSFFGISTDTQYF. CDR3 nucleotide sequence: TGTGCCAGCAGCTTTTTCGGGATTAGCACAGATACGCAGTATTTT.

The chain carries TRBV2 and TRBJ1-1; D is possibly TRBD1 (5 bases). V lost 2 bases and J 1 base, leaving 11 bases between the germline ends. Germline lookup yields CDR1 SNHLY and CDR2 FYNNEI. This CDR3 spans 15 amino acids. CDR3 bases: TGTGCCAGCAGTGAAAGGGGCAGAGCGAACACTGAAGCTTTCTTT. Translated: CASSERGRANTEAFF.

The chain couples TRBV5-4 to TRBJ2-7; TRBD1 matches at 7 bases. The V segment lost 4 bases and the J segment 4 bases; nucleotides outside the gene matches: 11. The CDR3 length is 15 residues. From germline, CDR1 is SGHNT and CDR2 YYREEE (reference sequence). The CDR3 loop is CASSRAPGQPYEQYF. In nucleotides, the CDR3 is TGTGCCAGCAGCCGGGCCCCGGGACAGCCTTACGAGCAGTACTTC. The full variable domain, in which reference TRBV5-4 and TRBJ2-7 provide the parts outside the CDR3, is ETGVTQSPTHLIKTRGQQVTLRCSSQSGHNTVSWYQQALGQGPQFIFQYYREEENGRGNFPPRFSGLQFPNYSSELNVNALELDDSALYLCASSRAPGQPYEQYFGPGTRLTVT.

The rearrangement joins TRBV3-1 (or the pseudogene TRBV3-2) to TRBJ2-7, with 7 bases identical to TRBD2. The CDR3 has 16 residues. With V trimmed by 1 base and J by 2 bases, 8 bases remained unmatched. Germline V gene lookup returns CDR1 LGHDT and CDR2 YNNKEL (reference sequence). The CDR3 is CASSQGSGGETYEQYF. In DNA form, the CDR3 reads TGTGCCAGCAGCCAAGGCTCGGGGGGAGAGACCTACGAGCAGTACTTC.

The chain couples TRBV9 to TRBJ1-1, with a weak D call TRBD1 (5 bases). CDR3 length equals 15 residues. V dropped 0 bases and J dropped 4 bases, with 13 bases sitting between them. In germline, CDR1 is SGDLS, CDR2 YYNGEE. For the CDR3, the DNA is TGTGCCAGCAGCGTAGAGGCAGGGTCGATCACTGAAGCTTTCTTT. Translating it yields CASSVEAGSITEAFF.

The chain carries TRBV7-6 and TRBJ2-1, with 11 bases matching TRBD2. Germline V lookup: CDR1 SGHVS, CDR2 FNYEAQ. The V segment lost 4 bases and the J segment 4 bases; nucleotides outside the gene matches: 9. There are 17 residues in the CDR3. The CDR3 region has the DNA TGTGCCAGCAGCTCCCTGTTAGCGGGGGGGAATTACAATGAGCAGTTCTTC. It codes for CASSSLLAGGNYNEQFF.

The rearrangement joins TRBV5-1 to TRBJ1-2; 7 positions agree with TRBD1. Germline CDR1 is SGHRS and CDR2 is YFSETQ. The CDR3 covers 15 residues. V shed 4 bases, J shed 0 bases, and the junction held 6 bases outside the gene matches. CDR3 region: CASSRQGSTNYGYTF. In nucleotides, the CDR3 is TGCGCCAGCAGCCGACAGGGAAGTACTAACTATGGCTACACCTTC.

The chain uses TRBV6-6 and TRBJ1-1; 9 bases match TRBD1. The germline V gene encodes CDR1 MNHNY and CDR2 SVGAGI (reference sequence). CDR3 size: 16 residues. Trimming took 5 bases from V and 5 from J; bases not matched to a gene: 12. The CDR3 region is CASSPNTGGEKTEAFF. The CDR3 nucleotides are TGTGCCAGCAGTCCAAATACAGGGGGCGAAAAGACTGAAGCTTTCTTT.

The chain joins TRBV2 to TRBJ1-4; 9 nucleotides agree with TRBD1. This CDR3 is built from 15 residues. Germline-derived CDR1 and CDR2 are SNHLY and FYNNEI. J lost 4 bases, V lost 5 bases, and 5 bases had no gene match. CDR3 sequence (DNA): TGTGCCAGCAGTCCCGGGACAGGGTTTAATGAAAAACTGTTTTTT. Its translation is CASSPGTGFNEKLFF.